This T cell receptor (beta chain) was identified in a study of cytomegalovirus exposure and HLA in healthy donors. The table lists this clone with a few counts. PCR used 60 Vbeta primers and 13 Jbeta primers. Profiling relied on immunoSEQ multiplex PCR, and the TCRdb table lists in-frame clones only, not all of them. This table holds about 140,000 clones, 80% found once. Healthy bone marrow donors made up the donor group. The V and J ends lost 10 bases and 0 bases respectively, with 10 bases between them. CDR1 is SGHRS and CDR2 is YFSETQ in the germline V gene. This CDR3 region has 12 residues. The sequenced material came from PBMCs. The V and J genes are TRBV5-1 and TRBJ1-2; D is unresolved. The TCR was taken from a man in his thirties or forties in good health and CMV-seronegative. The chain's CDR3 is CAVRDSNYGYTF. The CDR3 DNA sequence: TGCGCCGTGCGAGACTCTAACTATGGCTACACCTTC.